This T cell receptor (beta chain) was captured by sequencing in a study of early T cells in non-severe SARS-CoV-2 infection. TCRdb re-analysed the 5' RACE reads in MiXCR, keeping a single row per CDR3 protein. The repertoire holds 60,000 to 65,000 distinct CDR3 sequences, with more than 9% as singletons. This clonotype was found a few times. V dropped 5 bases and J dropped 7; count of bases not matched to a gene: 8. The CDR3 spans 15 residues. Germline V CDR1 and CDR2: LGHDT, YNNKEL (reference sequence). The receptor was isolated from an adult who was a healthcare worker with PCR-confirmed SARS-CoV-2 infection or an uninfected control (not recorded which). Sequencing input: whole blood. V is TRBV3-1 and J is TRBJ1-1; 12 bases agree with TRBD1. CDR3 region: CASSNRDRGRDEAFF. Written as DNA, the CDR3 is TGTGCCAGCAGCAACCGGGACAGGGGGCGCGATGAAGCTTTCTTT.